A selection of T cell receptor beta chains follows, all from one sample in a study of OX40 agonist ivuxolimab in advanced cancers. The table came from immunoSEQ multiplex PCR; TCRdb's copy has only in-frame clones and leaves some out. The data contain 150,000 to 190,000 clones, 94% of them singletons. The material sequenced was CD4+ or CD8+ T cells sorted from blood, taken in a trial of the OX40 agonist ivuxolimab. These receptors all stem from an adult with an advanced solid tumor such as melanoma, head and neck, liver or kidney cancer. Each CDR3 is given with its conserved first and last residue. The order of the fields is CDR3 protein, CDR3 DNA, D gene, J gene, clone size, V gene. A D gene is named only where the DNA matches it firmly. The size of a clone is reported for some rows only, either as once, few or many, or as a class for expanded clones.

CDR3 protein: CASSAQPGLSGRDYNEQFF
CDR3 DNA: TGTGCCAGCAGCGCCCAACCGGGCCTTAGCGGGAGAGATTACAATGAGCAGTTCTTC
D gene: TRBD2
J gene: TRBJ2-1
clone size: -
V gene: TRBV7-2

CDR3 protein: CASRGELAATGELFF
CDR3 DNA: TGCGCCAGCAGGGGGGAGCTAGCGGCGACCGGGGAGCTGTTTTTT
D gene: TRBD2
J gene: TRBJ2-2
clone size: -
V gene: TRBV4-3

CDR3 protein: CASSESNSGAREAFF
CDR3 DNA: TGCGCCAGCAGTGAGTCGAATTCAGGGGCCAGAGAAGCTTTCTTT
D gene: -
J gene: TRBJ1-1
clone size: -
V gene: TRBV10-1

CDR3 protein: CASSPRLGGRNTEAFF
CDR3 DNA: TGTGCCAGCAGCCCACGATTAGGGGGAAGGAACACTGAAGCTTTCTTT
D gene: -
J gene: TRBJ1-1
clone size: -
V gene: TRBV5-6

CDR3 protein: CASRQASNQPQHF
CDR3 DNA: TGTGCCAGTCGACAGGCTAGCAATCAGCCCCAGCATTTT
D gene: -
J gene: TRBJ1-5
clone size: -
V gene: TRBV6-6

CDR3 protein: CASSVTGGNQPQHF
CDR3 DNA: TGTGCCAGCAGCGTGACAGGGGGGAATCAGCCCCAGCATTTT
D gene: TRBD1
J gene: TRBJ1-5
clone size: -
V gene: TRBV5-6

CDR3 protein: CASSQQGMNYEQYF
CDR3 DNA: TGTGCCAGCTCACAACAGGGGATGAACTACGAGCAGTACTTC
D gene: TRBD1
J gene: TRBJ2-7
clone size: -
V gene: TRBV18

CDR3 protein: CASNPGQANEKLFF
CDR3 DNA: TGTGCCAGCAATCCGGGACAGGCTAATGAAAAACTGTTTTTT
D gene: TRBD1
J gene: TRBJ1-4
clone size: once
V gene: TRBV6-6

CDR3 protein: CASSEARGRDEQYF
CDR3 DNA: TGTGCCAGCAGTGAAGCCAGGGGACGGGACGAGCAGTACTTC
D gene: -
J gene: TRBJ2-7
clone size: few
V gene: TRBV2

CDR3 protein: CASSLMPYRDGPKNIQYF
CDR3 DNA: TGCGCCAGCAGCTTGATGCCCTACAGGGATGGCCCCAAAAACATTCAGTACTTC
D gene: -
J gene: TRBJ2-4
clone size: -
V gene: TRBV5-1

CDR3 protein: CASSASTSGGGEQYF
CDR3 DNA: TGTGCCAGCAGTGCTTCGACTAGCGGGGGCGGGGAGCAGTACTTC
D gene: TRBD2
J gene: TRBJ2-7
clone size: -
V gene: TRBV6-1

CDR3 protein: CASKAQSSYNEQFF
CDR3 DNA: TGTGCCAGCAAAGCCCAGAGCTCCTACAATGAGCAGTTCTTC
D gene: -
J gene: TRBJ2-1
clone size: -
V gene: TRBV6-5

CDR3 protein: CASSYDRAQETQYF
CDR3 DNA: TGTGCCAGCAGCTACGACAGGGCGCAAGAGACCCAGTACTTC
D gene: TRBD1
J gene: TRBJ2-5
clone size: -
V gene: TRBV7-7

CDR3 protein: CASSVGLREQGYGETQYF
CDR3 DNA: TGTGCCAGCAGCGTAGGTTTAAGGGAGCAGGGTTACGGAGAGACCCAGTACTTC
D gene: -
J gene: TRBJ2-5
clone size: -
V gene: TRBV9

CDR3 protein: CASSPPGGSAGELFF
CDR3 DNA: TGTGCCAGCAGCCCCCCGGGGGGCTCAGCGGGGGAGCTGTTTTTT
D gene: -
J gene: TRBJ2-2
clone size: -
V gene: TRBV7-3

CDR3 protein: CASSFDRAYEQYF
CDR3 DNA: TGTGCCAGCAGCTTTGACAGGGCCTACGAGCAGTACTTC
D gene: TRBD1
J gene: TRBJ2-7
clone size: -
V gene: TRBV7-6

CDR3 protein: CAWSVQLAVADTQYF
CDR3 DNA: TGTGCCTGGAGTGTACAACTAGCGGTGGCAGATACGCAGTATTTT
D gene: TRBD2
J gene: TRBJ2-3
clone size: -
V gene: TRBV30

CDR3 protein: CASTKDRAPGELFF
CDR3 DNA: TGCGCCAGCACCAAGGACAGGGCCCCCGGGGAGCTGTTTTTT
D gene: TRBD1
J gene: TRBJ2-2
clone size: -
V gene: TRBV10-1

CDR3 protein: CSVVQGVYGYTF
CDR3 DNA: TGCAGCGTTGTACAGGGGGTCTATGGCTACACCTTC
D gene: TRBD1
J gene: TRBJ1-2
clone size: -
V gene: TRBV29-1

CDR3 protein: CASSQPTRPTDTQYF
CDR3 DNA: TGCGCCAGCAGCCAACCGACAAGGCCCACAGATACGCAGTATTTT
D gene: -
J gene: TRBJ2-3
clone size: -
V gene: TRBV4-1

CDR3 protein: CASRLAGGRDTQYF
CDR3 DNA: TGCGCCAGCCGCCTAGCGGGGGGTAGAGATACGCAGTATTTT
D gene: TRBD2
J gene: TRBJ2-3
clone size: -
V gene: TRBV4-3

CDR3 protein: CASRVRQGAADTEAFF
CDR3 DNA: TGTGCCAGTCGGGTGAGACAGGGGGCGGCGGACACTGAAGCTTTCTTT
D gene: TRBD1
J gene: TRBJ1-1
clone size: -
V gene: TRBV19

CDR3 protein: CASSSRTAWGTEAFF
CDR3 DNA: TGTGCCAGCAGCTCGAGGACAGCTTGGGGCACTGAAGCTTTCTTT
D gene: -
J gene: TRBJ1-1
clone size: -
V gene: TRBV7-2

CDR3 protein: CASRHGRDRGENTEAFF
CDR3 DNA: TGTGCCAGCAGACATGGCCGGGACAGGGGGGAGAACACTGAAGCTTTCTTT
D gene: TRBD1
J gene: TRBJ1-1
clone size: -
V gene: TRBV2

CDR3 protein: CASSSDPTGGLAKNIQYF
CDR3 DNA: TGTGCCAGTAGTAGCGACCCTACAGGGGGCCTAGCCAAAAACATTCAGTACTTC
D gene: TRBD1
J gene: TRBJ2-4
clone size: -
V gene: TRBV19

CDR3 protein: CASSPLGWYQETQYF
CDR3 DNA: TGTGCCAGCAGCCCCCTGGGTTGGTACCAAGAGACCCAGTACTTC
D gene: -
J gene: TRBJ2-5
clone size: -
V gene: TRBV7-8

CDR3 protein: CASSQDVGGSETQYF
CDR3 DNA: TGTGCCAGCAGCCAAGATGTGGGGGGTTCGGAGACCCAGTACTTC
D gene: -
J gene: TRBJ2-5
clone size: -
V gene: TRBV4-2

CDR3 protein: CASSWALDTGELFF
CDR3 DNA: TGCGCCAGCAGCTGGGCTCTGGACACCGGGGAGCTGTTTTTT
D gene: -
J gene: TRBJ2-2
clone size: -
V gene: TRBV5-1

CDR3 protein: CASSPGQNYGYTF
CDR3 DNA: TGTGCCAGCAGCCCGGGACAGAACTATGGCTACACCTTC
D gene: TRBD1
J gene: TRBJ1-2
clone size: -
V gene: TRBV7-2

CDR3 protein: CASSPANRGRRDTEAFF
CDR3 DNA: TGTGCCAGCTCACCGGCGAACAGGGGGCGGAGGGACACTGAAGCTTTCTTT
D gene: TRBD1
J gene: TRBJ1-1
clone size: -
V gene: TRBV18

CDR3 protein: CASSENSYYGYTF
CDR3 DNA: TGTGCCAGCAGTGAAAACAGCTACTATGGCTACACCTTC
D gene: -
J gene: TRBJ1-2
clone size: -
V gene: TRBV6-1

CDR3 protein: CASSRSGGANTDTQYF
CDR3 DNA: TGTGCCAGCAGCCGTAGCGGGGGGGCCAACACAGATACGCAGTATTTT
D gene: TRBD2
J gene: TRBJ2-3
clone size: once
V gene: TRBV7-9

CDR3 protein: CASSSYREGAQYF
CDR3 DNA: TGTGCCAGCAGCTCATACAGGGAGGGAGCGCAGTATTTT
D gene: -
J gene: TRBJ2-3
clone size: -
V gene: TRBV9

CDR3 protein: CASGVDRGETQYF
CDR3 DNA: TGTGCTAGTGGTGTGGACAGGGGAGAGACCCAGTACTTC
D gene: TRBD1
J gene: TRBJ2-5
clone size: -
V gene: TRBV12-5

CDR3 protein: CASSIWERETQYF
CDR3 DNA: TGTGCCAGCAGCATTTGGGAGAGAGAGACCCAGTACTTC
D gene: -
J gene: TRBJ2-5
clone size: -
V gene: TRBV7-7

CDR3 protein: CASSAGTRREQYF
CDR3 DNA: TGTGCCAGCAGCGCAGGGACCAGGAGGGAGCAGTACTTC
D gene: -
J gene: TRBJ2-7
clone size: -
V gene: TRBV9

CDR3 protein: CASRSQGTLIYEQYF
CDR3 DNA: TGCGCCAGCAGGTCACAGGGGACTCTCATCTACGAGCAGTACTTC
D gene: -
J gene: TRBJ2-7
clone size: -
V gene: TRBV5-1

CDR3 protein: CASSSVRGTGELFF
CDR3 DNA: TGTGCCAGCAGCTCCGTTCGGGGCACCGGGGAGCTGTTTTTT
D gene: -
J gene: TRBJ2-2
clone size: -
V gene: TRBV7-2

CDR3 protein: CASSERWVSSHYEQYF
CDR3 DNA: TGTGCCAGCAGTGAAAGGTGGGTCAGTTCACACTACGAGCAGTACTTC
D gene: -
J gene: TRBJ2-7
clone size: -
V gene: TRBV2

CDR3 protein: CASSYFGGGQPQHF
CDR3 DNA: TGTGCCAGCAGTTACTTTGGAGGCGGTCAGCCCCAGCATTTT
D gene: -
J gene: TRBJ1-5
clone size: -
V gene: TRBV6-5

CDR3 protein: CASSINGNTEAFF
CDR3 DNA: TGTGCCAGTAGTATTAATGGGAACACTGAAGCTTTCTTT
D gene: -
J gene: TRBJ1-1
clone size: -
V gene: TRBV19

CDR3 protein: CASRKGSGTEAFF
CDR3 DNA: TGTGCCAGCAGGAAGGGATCGGGGACTGAAGCTTTCTTT
D gene: -
J gene: TRBJ1-1
clone size: -
V gene: TRBV27

CDR3 protein: CASSPTGEYTEAFF
CDR3 DNA: TGTGCCAGCTCACCTACAGGGGAATACACTGAAGCTTTCTTT
D gene: TRBD1
J gene: TRBJ1-1
clone size: -
V gene: TRBV18

CDR3 protein: CASSLTFAEDF
CDR3 DNA: TGTGCCAGCAGCTTGACCTTTGCCGAAGACTTC
D gene: -
J gene: TRBJ2-7
clone size: -
V gene: TRBV5-6

CDR3 protein: CASSQTSGSLSYNEQFF
CDR3 DNA: TGCGCCAGCAGCCAAACTAGCGGGAGTCTCTCCTACAATGAGCAGTTCTTC
D gene: TRBD2
J gene: TRBJ2-1
clone size: -
V gene: TRBV4-3

CDR3 protein: CASSQAISDTQYF
CDR3 DNA: TGCGCCAGCAGCCAAGCTATCAGCGATACGCAGTATTTT
D gene: -
J gene: TRBJ2-3
clone size: -
V gene: TRBV4-3

CDR3 protein: CASSPMGYTEAFF
CDR3 DNA: TGTGCCAGCTCACCAATGGGCTACACTGAAGCTTTCTTT
D gene: -
J gene: TRBJ1-1
clone size: -
V gene: TRBV18

CDR3 protein: CASSSNDGGPNTEAFF
CDR3 DNA: TGTGCCAGCTCATCAAACGACGGGGGACCGAACACTGAAGCTTTCTTT
D gene: -
J gene: TRBJ1-1
clone size: -
V gene: TRBV18

CDR3 protein: CASSPHSNQPQHF
CDR3 DNA: TGTGCCAGCTCACCACATAGCAATCAGCCCCAGCATTTT
D gene: -
J gene: TRBJ1-5
clone size: few
V gene: TRBV18

CDR3 protein: CASSPDRSYNEQFF
CDR3 DNA: TGTGCCAGCTCTCCGGACAGATCCTACAATGAGCAGTTCTTC
D gene: -
J gene: TRBJ2-1
clone size: -
V gene: TRBV7-8

CDR3 protein: CASSHLGTGTSDNEQFF
CDR3 DNA: TGTGCCAGCAGCCATCTCGGAACCGGGACTAGCGACAATGAGCAGTTCTTC
D gene: TRBD2
J gene: TRBJ2-1
clone size: once
V gene: TRBV14

CDR3 protein: CASSPETGSTEAFF
CDR3 DNA: TGTGCCAGCTCACCGGAGACAGGGAGCACTGAAGCTTTCTTT
D gene: TRBD1
J gene: TRBJ1-1
clone size: -
V gene: TRBV18

CDR3 protein: CASSPGYSYNEQFF
CDR3 DNA: TGTGCCAGTAGCCCCGGATACTCCTACAATGAGCAGTTCTTC
D gene: -
J gene: TRBJ2-1
clone size: -
V gene: TRBV19

CDR3 protein: CASSVGTGGPSSGNTIYF
CDR3 DNA: TGTGCCAGCAGCGTCGGGACAGGGGGACCAAGCTCTGGAAACACCATATATTTT
D gene: TRBD1
J gene: TRBJ1-3
clone size: once
V gene: TRBV9

CDR3 protein: CSASTGDTNTGELFF
CDR3 DNA: TGCAGCGCTTCTACCGGGGATACCAACACCGGGGAGCTGTTTTTT
D gene: -
J gene: TRBJ2-2
clone size: once
V gene: TRBV29-1

CDR3 protein: CASNWGGEQYF
CDR3 DNA: TGTGCCAGCAACTGGGGGGGCGAGCAGTACTTC
D gene: TRBD2
J gene: TRBJ2-7
clone size: -
V gene: TRBV11-2

CDR3 protein: CASSRALRESFGAHF
CDR3 DNA: TGTGCCAGCAGCCGAGCGCTGAGGGAGAGTTTCGGAGCCCACTTT
D gene: -
J gene: TRBJ1-6
clone size: -
V gene: TRBV5-6

CDR3 protein: CASSHRNEQFF
CDR3 DNA: TGCGCCAGCAGTCATAGGAATGAGCAGTTCTTC
D gene: -
J gene: TRBJ2-1
clone size: -
V gene: TRBV23-1